The 18 T cell receptor beta chains in this list originate from one sample, sequenced in a study of identical twins. MiXCR, applied by TCRdb to the 5' RACE reads, yields one record per CDR3 protein. The table records some 660,000 distinct CDR3 sequences, around 8.3% of them present only once. This same sample was also taken into another study, of yellow fever vaccine responses in identical twins.

The sample consisted of PBMCs. The receptors derive from a woman under 30 in good health.

The CDR3 region is CASRKDRGSYEQYF. The DNA of the CDR3 is TGTGCCAGCAGGAAGGACAGGGGATCCTACGAGCAGTACTTC. The rearrangement joins TRBV6-2 or TRBV6-3 to TRBJ2-7, with 9 bases matching TRBD1. This CDR3 is 14 amino acids long. Per germline, CDR1 MNHEY and CDR2 SVGEGT. The junction had 4 bases not matched to a gene; V was cut back by 6 bases and J by 1 base.

This clonotype has at least ten counts. This chain joins TRBV10-3 and TRBJ2-7; 8 nucleotides agree with TRBD2. The CDR3 is made up of 19 amino acids. The junction had 15 bases not matched to a gene; V was cut back by 0 bases and J by 2 bases. Germline values: CDR1 ENHRY, CDR2 SYGVKD. For the CDR3, the DNA is TGTGCCATCAGTGAGTCCTCGGGGTTGCGACTAGCGACCACCTACGAGCAGTACTTC. As protein: CAISESSGLRLATTYEQYF.

This clonotype was counted a few times. This chain links TRBV6-5 with TRBJ2-1; 7 nucleotides align to TRBD2. The CDR3 covers 15 residues. Germline V gene lookup returns CDR1 MNHEY and CDR2 SVGAGI. V lost 0 bases, J lost 5 bases, and 4 bases stayed unmatched. The CDR3 DNA reads as TGTGCCAGCAGTTACTCGGGGGGGAGACACAATGAGCAGTTCTTC. Its translation is CASSYSGGRHNEQFF.

This clonotype came up many times. This chain links TRBV7-8 with TRBJ2-1; 9 bases line up with TRBD2. Trimming removed 2 bases from V and 13 bases from J; junction bases left unmatched: 6. Per the germline V gene, CDR1 is SGHVS and CDR2 is FQNEAQ. The CDR3 consists of 13 residues. The CDR3 region is CASSLISGSLQFF. As DNA, the CDR3 is TGTGCCAGCAGCTTAATTAGCGGGAGCTTACAGTTCTTC.

The genes are TRBV29-1 and TRBJ1-1, with TRBD1 as a possible D gene (6 bases). The CDR3 runs to 14 residues. From germline, CDR1 is SQVTM and CDR2 ANQGSEA. The V and J ends lost 7 bases and 1 base respectively, with 16 bases between them. Here the CDR3 DNA reads TGCAGCGCTCCATGGGACAACTCGAACACTGAAGCTTTCTTT. Amino acid sequence: CSAPWDNSNTEAFF.

This clonotype came up many times. The rearrangement uses TRBV7-9 and TRBJ1-4; TRBD1 aligns across 8 bases. In germline, CDR1 is SEHNR, CDR2 FQNEAQ (reference sequence). There are 15 residues in the CDR3. The V gene end was trimmed by 2 bases and the J gene end by 8 bases; junction bases not matched to a gene: 7. In DNA, the CDR3 is TGTGCCAGCAGCTTATCTGGACAGGGTGGGGAAAAACTGTTTTTT. Translating it yields CASSLSGQGGEKLFF.

As concerns this clonotype: A much larger clone is a single base away; this may be a read error. The chain links TRBV7-2 to TRBJ2-1; D is ambiguous. Germline assignment: CDR1 SGHTA and CDR2 FQGNSA. CDR3 size: 16 residues. The CDR3 region is CASSLAVGLPYKEQFF. DNA for the CDR3: TGTGCCAGCAGCTTAGCGGTAGGGCTACCTTACAAAGAGCAGTTCTTC.

The genes are TRBV12-3 or TRBV12-4 and TRBJ1-2, with TRBD1 as a possible D gene (5 bases). The CDR3 totals 15 residues. V was shortened by 6 bases and J by 7 bases, with 21 bases between the two germline ends. The CDR3 sequence is CASSLLDSATFGYTF. For the CDR3, the DNA is TGTGCCAGCAGCCTACTCGACAGTGCAACTTTTGGCTACACCTTC.

This clonotype occurred a few times. A single base separates this from a much larger clone, so it may be a read error. V is TRBV7-2 and J is TRBJ2-2; 8 bases align to TRBD1. The CDR3 has 15 amino acids. The V and J ends lost 5 bases and 2 bases, in that order; junction bases with no gene match: 4. Germline loops: CDR1 SGHTA, CDR2 FQGNSA. The CDR3 region has the DNA TGTGCCAGCAGCAAGGGACAGGTTAACACCGGGGAGCTGTTTTTT. Translated: CASSKGQVNTGELFF.

There are many counts of this clonotype. The genes are TRBV4-1 and TRBJ2-7, with D unresolved. With 0 bases removed from V and 6 bases from J, the gap between germline ends came to 12 bases. Germline values: CDR1 MGHRA, CDR2 YSYEKL. This CDR3 region has 14 residues. The CDR3 spells CASSQDPEWGEQYF. CDR3 in DNA: TGCGCCAGCAGCCAAGACCCCGAATGGGGCGAGCAGTACTTC.

The rearrangement joins TRBV6-1 to TRBJ2-2, with 9 positions matching TRBD1. Germline V gene lookup returns CDR1 MNHNS and CDR2 SASEGT. The CDR3 is 14 residues long. V shed 11 bases and J 1 base; nucleotides not matched to a gene: 5. The CDR3 region has the DNA TGTGCCGCGAGACAGGGGGAGAACACCGGGGAGCTGTTTTTT. Its translation is CAARQGENTGELFF.

The chain couples TRBV27 to TRBJ2-2, with 7 bases aligning to TRBD2. There are 17 residues in the CDR3. Germline V gene data show CDR1 as MNHEY and CDR2 as SMNVEV (reference sequence). V shed 9 bases, J shed 0 bases, and the junction held 13 bases outside the gene matches. The CDR3 region is CASERSGTYANTGELFF. CDR3 coding DNA: TGTGCCAGTGAGCGGAGCGGGACGTATGCGAACACCGGGGAGCTGTTTTTT.

This clonotype has a count of ten or more. This chain connects TRBV12-3 or TRBV12-4 to TRBJ2-1; TRBD1 matches 8 bases. The CDR3 totals 15 residues. Germline trimming cut 6 bases from V and 0 bases from J; bases unmatched to any gene: 4. In DNA form, the CDR3 reads TGTGCCAGCAGGACCAGGGGGCCCTCCTACAATGAGCAGTTCTTC. Encoded protein: CASRTRGPSYNEQFF.

J is TRBJ2-1 and V is TRBV7-2, with D possibly being TRBD2 (6 bases). The CDR3 runs 15 residues. V shed 1 base and J shed 6 bases, with 13 bases lying between them. The V gene's germline CDR1 is SGHTA and CDR2 FQGNSA. CDR3 region: CASSLDRSGGNEQFF. In DNA form, the CDR3 reads TGTGCCAGCAGCTTAGATCGATCCGGGGGCAATGAGCAGTTCTTC.

Ten or more counts support this clonotype. This chain joins TRBV20-1 and TRBJ2-1; no clear D. Per the germline V gene, CDR1 is DFQATT and CDR2 is SNEGSKA (reference sequence). V was clipped by 2 bases and J by 12 bases, with 14 bases between them. CDR3 length: 12 amino acids. The CDR3 is CSARLDSLLQFF. In DNA form, the CDR3 reads TGCAGTGCTAGATTGGATTCCCTCTTGCAGTTCTTC.

At least ten counts were recorded for this clonotype. This chain uses TRBV3-1 with TRBJ2-7; a possible D gene is TRBD2 (7 bases). This CDR3 contains 16 residues. The V gene lost 3 bases and the J gene lost 3 bases, with 18 bases spanning the gap. CDR1 and CDR2 from the germline V gene are LGHDT and YNNKEL (reference sequence). For the CDR3, the DNA is TGTGCCAGCAGCCACCGATCGGAGGGAGGGGGCTACGAGCAGTACTTC. Encoded protein: CASSHRSEGGGYEQYF.

Worth noting for this clonotype: Its ends do not fully match the called genes, so a read error is possible. The chain has TRBV6-1 and TRBJ2-1; no definite D call. CDR1 is MNHNS and CDR2 is SASEGT in the germline V gene. CDR3 length equals 15 residues. The CDR3 DNA follows: TGTGCAAGCAACCTAACAGCGAGCTCCTACAATGAGCAGTTCTTC. Translation gives CASNLTASSYNEQFF.

This clonotype has just a few counts. The chain couples TRBV7-9 to TRBJ2-7; 11 bases line up with TRBD2. V lost 3 bases and J lost 1; bases outside the gene matches: 8. CDR3 length equals 17 residues. CDR1 is SEHNR and CDR2 is FQNEAQ in the germline V gene (reference sequence). CDR3 loop: CASSFVLAGESSYEQYF. The CDR3 nucleotides read TGTGCCAGCAGCTTTGTACTAGCGGGAGAGAGTTCCTACGAGCAGTACTTC.